Listed here are 22 T cell receptor beta chains from one sample, sequenced in a study of patients and donors after allogeneic stem cell transplantation. In TCRdb, the RT-PCR reads were re-called with MiXCR into one record per CDR3 protein. Of about a million distinct CDR3 sequences listed, under 20% were seen once; the top ten hold 5.5% to 6.5%. Source material: blood, either unsorted or a sorted T cell fraction (not recorded which). The receptor set was obtained from a human donor who was either an allogeneic HSCT recipient or a stem cell or donor lymphocyte infusion donor (not recorded which). It is not recorded whose cells these are; they may come from a transplant donor.

This clonotype was observed a handful of times. The V gene is TRBV20-1, the J gene TRBJ2-7; tentative D call: TRBD2 (5 bases). Trimming stripped 3 bases from V and 2 bases from J, with 14 bases between. The CDR3 length is 14 residues. CDR1 is DFQATT and CDR2 is SNEGSKA in the germline V gene (reference sequence). CDR3 residues: CSARRGEGPYEQYF. The CDR3 coding sequence is TGCAGTGCTAGGAGAGGAGAGGGCCCCTACGAGCAGTACTTC.

The chain employs TRBV13 and TRBJ2-3, with D maybe TRBD2 (5 bases). With 5 bases removed from V and 6 bases from J, the gap between germline ends came to 21 bases. Germline CDR1 PRHDT, CDR2 FYEKMQ (reference sequence). This CDR3 comprises 16 residues. The CDR3 region is CASSGLPGRPGDTQYF. CDR3 nucleotides: TGTGCCAGCAGCGGCCTACCGGGCCGCCCGGGGGATACGCAGTATTTT.

CDR3 DNA: TGTGCCTGCGGGAAAGGACAAAGTGCGTACTCCACCTTC. It specifies CACGKGQSAYSTF. J is TRBJ1-2 and V is TRBV27; the D gene is possibly TRBD1 (5 bases). V lost 11 bases to trimming and J lost 13 bases, with 26 bases between them. The germline gives CDR1 MNHEY, CDR2 SMNVEV (reference sequence). The CDR3 is 13 amino acids.

This clonotype was detected only a few times. The chain has TRBV20-1 and TRBJ2-1; maybe TRBD2 (6 bases). This CDR3 comprises 13 residues. Germline values: CDR1 DFQATT, CDR2 SNEGSKA (reference sequence). V dropped 6 bases and J dropped 10 bases, with 19 bases sitting between them. This CDR3 is CSAQEGTSKEQFF. DNA for the CDR3: TGCAGTGCCCAGGAAGGGACTTCCAAAGAGCAGTTCTTC.

This chain uses TRBV11-1 with TRBJ1-4; D gene ambiguous. The CDR3 has 16 residues. CDR1 is SGHAT and CDR2 is FQDESV in the germline V gene (reference sequence). V shed 1 base and J shed 0 bases, with 9 bases lying between them. The CDR3 region has the DNA TGTGCCAGCAGCTTAGTTCTCCTTTCAACTAATGAAAAACTGTTTTTT. This codes for CASSLVLLSTNEKLFF.

The table lists this clonotype with a count of one. This rearrangement joins TRBV5-1 to TRBJ1-4; the D is unclear. The CDR3 loop spans 15 amino acids. The V end was cut by 0 bases, the J end by 4 bases, with 10 bases between. Germline V lookup: CDR1 SGHRS, CDR2 YFSETQ. CDR3 sequence: CASSLAPVVNEKLFF. CDR3 sequence (DNA): TGCGCCAGCAGCTTGGCGCCAGTTGTTAATGAAAAACTGTTTTTT.

This chain uses TRBV6-1 with TRBJ2-5; D may be TRBD2 (7 bases). CDR1 is MNHNS, CDR2 SASEGT, per germline. This CDR3 has 14 residues. With 6 bases removed from V and 4 bases from J, the gap between germline ends came to 15 bases. The CDR3 DNA is TGTGCCAGCAGCCCAGGGAGGGGGGTAGAGACCCAGTACTTC. Amino acids: CASSPGRGVETQYF.

The chain is built from TRBV20-1 and TRBJ1-2, with D perhaps matching TRBD1 (5 bases). Trimming shortened V by 2 bases and J by 7 bases, and 8 bases separated the two germline ends. Germline V gene data show CDR1 as DFQATT and CDR2 as SNEGSKA (reference sequence). There are 11 residues in the CDR3. CDR3 sequence: CSARSGVGYTF. The CDR3 DNA sequence: TGCAGTGCTAGATCGGGGGTTGGCTACACCTTC.

This clonotype has a handful of counts. This may stem from a read error, because a much larger clone lies one nucleotide away. The chain links TRBV10-3 to TRBJ2-2; no reliable D call. Germline V lookup: CDR1 ENHRY, CDR2 SYGVKD. This CDR3 is 14 amino acids long. V lost 4 bases to trimming and J lost 0 bases, with 6 bases between them. CDR3 loop: CAISGTANTGELFF. CDR3 nucleotide sequence: TGTGCCATCAGTGGGACGGCGAACACCGGGGAGCTGTTTTTT.

This clonotype was found many times. This sequence joins TRBV5-6 and TRBJ2-3; the D gene is possibly TRBD2 (6 bases). Germline CDR1 SGHDT, CDR2 YYEEEE. The ends were cut back, 0 bases at V and 2 bases at J, with 10 bases in the middle. This CDR3 comprises 15 residues. CDR3: CASSLVGGFTDTQYF. CDR3 coding DNA: TGTGCCAGCAGCTTGGTGGGGGGATTCACAGATACGCAGTATTTT.

This CDR3 reads CASSHRGNNQPQHF. DNA for the CDR3: TGTGCCAGCAGCCACCGGGGGAACAATCAGCCCCAGCATTTT. The genes are TRBV6-1 and TRBJ1-5; TRBD1 might be the D (5 bases). Germline CDR1 and CDR2: MNHNS and SASEGT. The CDR3 is 14 residues long. Trimming removed 6 bases from V and 3 bases from J, with 12 bases in between.

V usage is TRBV5-1 and J usage is TRBJ2-2, with 14 bases lining up with TRBD2. This CDR3 is 16 amino acids long. The germline CDR1 and CDR2 sequences are SGHRS and YFSETQ. The junction had 3 bases not matched to a gene; V was cut back by 0 bases and J by 8 bases. The CDR3 DNA is TGCGCCAGCAGCTTGGAGGGACTAGCGGGAGCGGGGGAGCTGTTTTTT. Translation: CASSLEGLAGAGELFF.

This clonotype was counted only a few times. The V call is TRBV3-1, the J call TRBJ2-5; D is undetermined. The ends were cut back, 0 bases at V and 2 bases at J, with 19 bases in the middle. CDR1 and CDR2 (germline): LGHDT, YNNKEL (reference sequence). The CDR3 spans 18 residues. The DNA for the CDR3 is TGTGCCAGCAGCCAAGATCGAAGGGCGGCAGCAAGTCAAGAGACCCAGTACTTC. It is translated as CASSQDRRAAASQETQYF.

The rearrangement links TRBV6-2 or TRBV6-3 to TRBJ2-3; TRBD2 might be the D (5 bases). The CDR3 runs 13 residues. CDR1 and CDR2 (germline): MNHEY, SVGEGT. The V end was cut by 1 base, the J end by 6 bases, with 8 bases between. The CDR3 here is CASSYFGLDTQYF. The CDR3 bases are TGTGCCAGCAGTTACTTCGGACTCGATACGCAGTATTTT.

This clonotype was found a few times. The rearrangement links TRBV20-1 to TRBJ1-2; a weak D match, TRBD1 (6 bases). Between the trimmed V and J ends, which lost 5 bases and 6 bases, there was a span of 13 bases. Germline loops: CDR1 DFQATT, CDR2 SNEGSKA (reference sequence). The CDR3 contains 12 residues. CDR3 bases: TGCAGTGCTGAGCGGGGGGCGGATGGCTACACCTTC. This encodes CSAERGADGYTF.

The chain joins TRBV6-2 or TRBV6-3 to TRBJ2-7; D is unresolved. The CDR3 spans 16 residues. In germline, CDR1 is MNHEY, CDR2 SVGEGT. V was trimmed by 1 base and J by 5 bases, leaving 18 bases between them. The CDR3 reads CASSYWSSRLLDEQYF. DNA of the CDR3: TGTGCCAGCAGTTACTGGAGTAGTAGATTGTTGGACGAGCAGTACTTC.

This clonotype has a handful of counts. The chain recombines TRBV27 with TRBJ2-7; unclear D gene. This CDR3 is 13 amino acids long. Trimming pared 4 bases from V and 3 bases from J, leaving 10 bases between. From germline, CDR1 is MNHEY and CDR2 SMNVEV (reference sequence). Here the CDR3 DNA reads TGTGCCAGCAGTTATCGAGCGTACTACGAGCAGTACTTC. As protein: CASSYRAYYEQYF.

The sample holds a few counts of this clonotype. The rearrangement links TRBV12-3 or TRBV12-4 to TRBJ2-2; no clear D gene. The ends were cut back, 8 bases at V and 7 bases at J, with 11 bases in the middle. The CDR3 length is 12 residues. The CDR3 loop reads CASLTAVGELFF. The CDR3 DNA reads as TGTGCCAGCTTAACGGCGGTCGGGGAGCTGTTTTTT.

The chain recombines TRBV6-5 with TRBJ1-6; D is undetermined. The CDR3 is 17 residues long. CDR1 is MNHEY and CDR2 is SVGAGI in the germline V gene. V dropped 1 base and J dropped 0 bases, with 10 bases sitting between them. The CDR3 protein is CASSYWARSSYNSPLHF. DNA for the CDR3: TGTGCCAGCAGTTACTGGGCCCGGAGCTCCTATAATTCACCCCTCCACTTT.

The chain links TRBV12-3 or TRBV12-4 to TRBJ2-5; tentatively, D is TRBD2 (6 bases). This CDR3 has 14 residues. V was trimmed by 3 bases and J by 5 bases, leaving 13 bases between them. This CDR3 is CASSFRGIWETQYF. DNA of the CDR3: TGTGCCAGCAGTTTTCGGGGGATTTGGGAGACCCAGTACTTC.

The sample holds a few counts of this clonotype. J is TRBJ2-1 and V is TRBV20-1; maybe TRBD2 (6 bases). Germline-derived CDR1 and CDR2 are DFQATT and SNEGSKA (reference sequence). The CDR3 contains 10 residues. V was clipped by 5 bases and J by 9 bases, with 8 bases between them. The CDR3 loop reads CSARDFEQFF. CDR3 bases: TGCAGTGCTCGGGACTTTGAGCAGTTCTTC.

This clonotype was found a few times. V gene TRBV4-3 combines with J gene TRBJ1-2; D is undetermined. This CDR3 has 15 amino acids. Trimming removed 0 bases at V and 4 bases at J, with 12 bases between. In germline, CDR1 is LGHNA, CDR2 YSLEER. The CDR3 protein is CASSQDPAGGYGYTF. For the CDR3, the DNA is TGCGCCAGCAGCCAAGATCCCGCTGGAGGCTATGGCTACACCTTC.